The sequence of this T cell receptor (beta chain) was determined in a study of T-cell reconstitution after alpha-beta-depleted transplantation in children. This clonotype has a handful of counts. The CDR3 is 17 amino acids. Trimming removed 0 bases at V and 0 bases at J, with 15 bases between. Germline loops: CDR1 DFQATT, CDR2 SNEGSKA (reference sequence). This sample's TCRbeta library carried unique molecular identifier barcodes. Via MiXCR, TCRdb re-called the PCR reads, giving one row per CDR3 protein. The data hold around 600,000 distinct CDR3 sequences, with roughly a tenth observed a single time.

Sequences were derived from PBMCs from the stem cell graft donor, sampled from the stem cell graft. The receptor was derived from a human donor who donated a stem cell graft to a child with acute myeloid leukemia. The V and J genes are TRBV20-1 and TRBJ2-4; a weak D match, TRBD1 (5 bases). CDR3 region: CSARDEGQGLAKNIQYF. The CDR3 DNA reads TGCAGTGCTAGAGATGAAGGGCAGGGTTTAGCCAAAAACATTCAGTACTTC.